These 24 T cell receptor beta chains share one sample of origin, sequenced in a study of T cells after yellow fever vaccination. TCRdb reprocessed the 5' RACE reads with MiXCR, giving one entry per CDR3 protein. The table includes 300,000 to 400,000 distinct CDR3 sequences, about an eighth detected once. Specimen: CD4+ T cells sorted from PBMCs, collected 15 days after the yellow fever booster vaccination. The receptors come from a young man who received the YFV17D yellow fever vaccine.

This clonotype was recorded many times. The chain links TRBV6-6 to TRBJ2-4; D not certain. The CDR3 runs to 18 residues. V was trimmed by 0 bases and J by 0 bases, leaving 15 bases between them. Germline CDR1 is MNHNY and CDR2 is SVGAGI (reference sequence). CDR3 in DNA: TGTGCCAGCAGTTACTCCAAAACGGGTCACCTAGCCAAAAACATTCAGTACTTC. It translates to CASSYSKTGHLAKNIQYF.

This clonotype was counted only a few times. The chain recombines TRBV4-3 with TRBJ1-4; unclear D gene. V was pared by 1 base and J by 0 bases, with 0 bases between. The CDR3 is made up of 13 amino acids. Germline assignment: CDR1 LGHNA and CDR2 YSLEER. For the CDR3, the DNA is TGCGCCAGCAGCCAAGCAACTAATGAAAAACTGTTTTTT. Translated, it gives CASSQATNEKLFF.

The chain uses TRBV18 and TRBJ2-1; no reliable D call. CDR1 and CDR2 from the germline V gene are KGHSH and LQKENI. Trimming took off 1 base at V and 10 bases at J, with 17 bases between the two ends. CDR3 length: 15 residues. The CDR3 loop is CASSPLTLRAEEQFF. The CDR3 DNA is TGTGCCAGCTCACCACTCACTCTTCGTGCTGAAGAGCAGTTCTTC.

This clonotype came up a few times. A read error is possible here, since a much larger clone lies one base away. The chain is built from TRBV7-9 and TRBJ2-3; D remains unclear. With 1 base removed from V and 0 bases from J, the gap between germline ends came to 5 bases. This CDR3 contains 14 residues. CDR1 and CDR2 (germline): SEHNR, FQNEAQ (reference sequence). DNA for the CDR3: TGTGCCAGCAGCTTAGTGGACAGCACAGATACGCAGTATTTT. Encoded protein: CASSLVDSTDTQYF.

This rearrangement joins TRBV28 to TRBJ1-2; D gene unclear. V lost 5 bases to trimming and J lost 4 bases, with 14 bases between them. Germline CDR1 and CDR2: MDHEN and SYDVKM. The CDR3 is 14 amino acids. The CDR3 protein is CASSNLTNSYGYTF. CDR3 sequence (DNA): TGTGCCAGCAGTAACCTTACAAATTCCTATGGCTACACCTTC.

This clonotype came up a few times. The chain recombines TRBV20-1 with TRBJ2-7; the match to TRBD2 covers 11 bases. CDR1 and CDR2 (germline): DFQATT, SNEGSKA (reference sequence). J was trimmed by 7 bases and V by 3 bases; bases with no gene match: 2. This CDR3 region has 12 residues. The CDR3 loop reads CSARTSGDEQYV. CDR3 in DNA: TGCAGTGCTAGGACTAGCGGGGATGAGCAGTACGTC.

The chain employs TRBV21-1 and TRBJ2-7; the tabulated D call, TRBD1, remains unverified against the DNA. TRBV21-1 is given as a pseudogene. The CDR3 extends over 14 amino acids. CDR3: CASEPRGVGSEQYF. The CDR3 nucleotides read TGTGCCAGCGAACCCCGAGGGGTTGGGTCCGAGCAGTACTTC.

Ten or more counts support this clonotype. The chain links TRBV5-6 to TRBJ2-7; weak D call: TRBD1 (5 bases). Germline V gene lookup returns CDR1 SGHDT and CDR2 YYEEEE. The CDR3 is 12 amino acids. V shed 3 bases and J shed 2 bases, with 6 bases lying between them. The DNA of the CDR3 is TGTGCCAGCAGCTCAGGGCCCTACGAGCAGTACGTC. This codes for CASSSGPYEQYV.

This clonotype was picked up many times. The chain uses TRBV5-6 and TRBJ2-7, with D perhaps TRBD1 or TRBD2 (5 bases each). Trimming cost V 2 bases and J 5 bases, with 11 bases left between them. This CDR3 is built from 13 residues. Germline assignment: CDR1 SGHDT and CDR2 YYEEEE. The CDR3 sequence: CASSFWGNDEQYV. CDR3 nucleotide sequence: TGTGCCAGCAGCTTTTGGGGGAACGACGAGCAGTACGTC.

There are a few counts of this clonotype. The rearrangement joins TRBV4-2 to TRBJ2-1; 9 bases are shared with TRBD2. V was clipped by 2 bases and J by 5 bases; unmatched bases: 7. Germline values: CDR1 LGHNA, CDR2 YNFKEQ. The CDR3 runs to 16 residues. CDR3 sequence reads: CASSQLLAGSNNEQFF. CDR3 nucleotides: TGTGCCAGCAGCCAACTGCTAGCGGGGTCCAACAATGAGCAGTTCTTC.

J is TRBJ2-3 and V is TRBV5-1, with TRBD2 identical over 8 bases. V lost 4 bases to trimming and J lost 2 bases; unmatched junction nucleotides: 6. The CDR3 runs 15 residues. Germline V gene sequence: CDR1 SGHRS, CDR2 YFSETQ. This CDR3 reads CASSTRTSTTDTQYF. CDR3 DNA sequence: TGCGCCAGCAGCACCCGGACTAGCACCACAGATACGCAGTATTTT. Filled out from reference TRBV5-1 and TRBJ2-3, the complete variable domain reads KAGVTQTPRYLIKTRGQQVTLSCSPISGHRSVSWYQQTPGQGLQFLFEYFSETQRNKGNFPGRFSGRQFSNSRSEMNVSTLELGDSALYLCASSTRTSTTDTQYFGPGTRLTVL.

V gene TRBV6-2 or TRBV6-3 combines with J gene TRBJ2-1; weak D call: TRBD1 (5 bases). The CDR3 has 14 residues. The V end lost 0 bases, the J end lost 8 bases, and 11 bases lay between the germline ends. Per germline, CDR1 MNHEY and CDR2 SVGEGT. The CDR3 nucleotides are TGTGCCAGCAGTTACTCGGGCCAGGGCTATGAGCAGTTCTTC. The encoded protein is CASSYSGQGYEQFF.

J is TRBJ1-1 and V is TRBV20-1, with D unclear. Germline-derived CDR1 and CDR2 are DFQATT and SNEGSKA (reference sequence). The CDR3 contains 12 residues. Trimming removed 5 bases at V and 1 base at J, with 8 bases between. In nucleotides, the CDR3 is TGCAGTGCTGCCACACAGAACACTGAAGCTTTCTTT. Amino acids: CSAATQNTEAFF.

This clonotype has only a few counts. The chain has TRBV7-8 and TRBJ2-7; D gene unclear. Germline CDR1 is SGHVS and CDR2 is FQNEAQ. The ends were cut back, 2 bases at V and 3 bases at J, with 8 bases in the middle. The CDR3 has 13 residues. This CDR3 is CASSLNSFYEQYV. CDR3 coding DNA: TGTGCCAGCAGCTTAAACAGCTTCTACGAGCAGTACGTC.

The chain uses TRBV18 and TRBJ2-7, with TRBD1 matching 7 bases. Germline V gives CDR1 KGHSH, CDR2 LQKENI. The CDR3 has 13 residues. Unmatched junction bases numbered 4, after V lost 4 bases and J lost 4 bases. This CDR3 is CASSLGTAYEQYV. The CDR3, as DNA: TGTGCCAGCTCACTTGGGACAGCATACGAGCAGTACGTC.

The table lists this clonotype with a few counts. This chain uses TRBV6-5 with TRBJ2-5, with 8 bases matching TRBD1. V lost 1 base and J lost 2; bases outside the gene matches: 9. This CDR3 has 17 residues. Germline loops: CDR1 MNHEY, CDR2 SVGAGI. The CDR3 here is CASSYFQGATHQETQYF. Here the CDR3 DNA reads TGTGCCAGCAGTTACTTCCAGGGGGCTACACATCAAGAGACCCAGTACTTC.

This clonotype was counted a few times. The chain carries TRBV28 and TRBJ2-1, with 10 bases aligning to TRBD2. The CDR3 is 16 residues long. The germline V gene encodes CDR1 MDHEN and CDR2 SYDVKM. The trim removed 9 bases at V and 8 bases at J, leaving 16 bases unmatched. The CDR3 bases are TGTGCCAGTCTTAGCGGGGGGAGTAGAACAAGTGATGAGCAGTTCTTC. Its translation is CASLSGGSRTSDEQFF.

The chain has TRBV7-3 and TRBJ2-5; D gene uncertain. V was shortened by 2 bases and J by 5 bases, with 12 bases between the two germline ends. Germline V lookup: CDR1 SGHTA, CDR2 FQGTGA. This CDR3 has 14 amino acids. Here the CDR3 DNA reads TGTGCCAGCAGCTTAGCTGGGCCTGGGGAGACCCAGTACTTC. Its translation: CASSLAGPGETQYF. Based on the CDR3 plus reference TRBV7-3 and TRBJ2-5, the full variable domain is GAGVSQTPSNKVTEKGKYVELRCDPISGHTALYWYRQSLGQGPEFLIYFQGTGAADDSGLPNDRFFAVRPEGSVSTLKIQRTERGDSAVYLCASSLAGPGETQYFGPGTRLLVL.

There are a few counts of this clonotype. The chain has TRBV7-6 and TRBJ2-5; D is unresolved. CDR3 length: 17 amino acids. The germline V and J ends were trimmed by 5 bases and 2 bases, with 21 bases remaining between them. Looked up from germline, CDR1 is SGHVS and CDR2 is FNYEAQ. The CDR3 sequence is CASSRNNPTGRQETQYF. The CDR3 DNA reads TGTGCCAGCAGCCGTAACAACCCGACTGGCAGACAAGAGACCCAGTACTTC.

This clonotype was observed a few times. The rearrangement links TRBV18 to TRBJ2-3; TRBD1 might be the D (6 bases). Germline V gene data show CDR1 as KGHSH and CDR2 as LQKENI. This CDR3 has 14 amino acids. V dropped 4 bases and J dropped 4 bases, with 12 bases sitting between them. As DNA, the CDR3 is TGTGCCAGCTCACAAAACTCAGGGGCAGATACGCAGTATTTT. Protein: CASSQNSGADTQYF.

The chain couples TRBV27 to TRBJ2-1; 13 bases align to TRBD2. With 6 bases clipped from V and 4 bases from J, the junction kept 3 bases outside the gene matches. The V gene's germline CDR1 is MNHEY and CDR2 SMNVEV (reference sequence). This CDR3 has 15 amino acids. The CDR3 loop reads CASRLAGGLYNEQFF. CDR3 DNA sequence: TGTGCCAGCAGACTAGCGGGGGGGTTATACAATGAGCAGTTCTTC.

A few counts support this clonotype. J is TRBJ1-5 and V is TRBV10-3; possibly TRBD1 for D (6 bases). The germline V and J ends were trimmed by 3 bases and 0 bases, with 9 bases remaining between them. Germline CDR1 is ENHRY and CDR2 is SYGVKD. This CDR3 spans 15 amino acids. The CDR3 region is CAISDGQNSNQPQHF. CDR3 in DNA: TGTGCCATCAGTGATGGACAGAATAGCAATCAGCCCCAGCATTTT.

This clonotype has only a few counts. This rearrangement joins TRBV20-1 to TRBJ1-5, with 7 bases that match TRBD1. V trimming: 6 bases; J trimming: 7 bases; junction bases outside the gene matches: 9. The length of the CDR3 is 13 residues. Germline lookup yields CDR1 DFQATT and CDR2 SNEGSKA (reference sequence). The CDR3 sequence: CSAETGYRQPQHF. CDR3 in DNA: TGCAGTGCAGAGACAGGGTATCGCCAGCCCCAGCATTTT.

The chain carries TRBV24-1 and TRBJ2-3; D may be TRBD2 (5 bases). CDR1 is KGHDR, CDR2 SFDVKD, per germline. V was pared by 4 bases and J by 6 bases, with 7 bases between. CDR3 length: 12 residues. As DNA, the CDR3 is TGTGCCACCAGTGAGTCGGGGGATACGCAGTATTTT. As protein: CATSESGDTQYF.